This TCR beta chain was captured in a study of response to subunit inactivated influenza vaccine. Findings and caveats of the study: It was the authors' suggestion that each seasonal influenza vaccination recruits few new T cells.

TCRdb passed the RT-PCR reads through MiXCR, listing each CDR3 protein once. The sample consists of 700,000 to 900,000 distinct CDR3 sequences, approximately 22% of them appearing once. About this clonotype: Its antigen is undetermined.

Germline V gene sequence: CDR1 SGDLS, CDR2 YYNGEE. Deletions cut 5 bases from V and 0 bases from J, with 16 bases between. The CDR3 is made up of 16 amino acids. The V gene is TRBV9, the J gene TRBJ2-3; no definite D call. The source of this sequence is a man between 45 and 60 years old who received an inactivated influenza vaccine. The sequences come from PBMCs from blood, collected roughly 5 days after vaccination. The CDR3 region has the DNA TGTGCCAGCAGTGACTCGCGTCTTACTAGCACAGATACGCAGTATTTT. It specifies CASSDSRLTSTDTQYF.